These 27 T cell receptor beta chains came from one sample sequenced in a study of OX40 agonist ivuxolimab in advanced cancers. The method was immunoSEQ multiplex PCR; TCRdb's version includes in-frame clones alone and lacks a portion of them. The table includes roughly 86,000 clones, over 90% detected once. The sample here was CD4+ or CD8+ T cells sorted from blood, taken in a trial of the OX40 agonist ivuxolimab. The receptors shown here come from an adult with an advanced solid tumor such as melanoma, head and neck, liver or kidney cancer.

The chain couples TRBV7-9 to TRBJ2-7; 10 bases fit TRBD2. Germline values: CDR1 SEHNR, CDR2 FQNEAQ (reference sequence). With 5 bases clipped from V and 5 bases from J, the junction kept 12 bases outside the gene matches. CDR3 length: 16 amino acids. The CDR3 spells CASSQGGAGGPHEQYF. The CDR3 DNA follows: TGTGCCAGCAGCCAAGGGGGAGCGGGAGGGCCGCACGAGCAGTACTTC.

This clone has only one observation. DNA for the CDR3: TGTGCCAGCAGAGCGGACAGGTTCGCTAACTATGGCTACACCTTC. Translation gives CASRADRFANYGYTF. J is TRBJ1-2 and V is TRBV6-1, with 7 positions matching TRBD1. CDR3 length equals 15 residues. The V gene end was trimmed by 6 bases and the J gene end by 0 bases; junction bases not matched to a gene: 7. Germline assignment: CDR1 MNHNS and CDR2 SASEGT.

The chain is built from TRBV7-6 and TRBJ2-3, with D possibly called TRBD1 or TRBD2 (6 bases each). This CDR3 comprises 13 residues. Germline values: CDR1 SGHVS, CDR2 FNYEAQ. The V gene lost 8 bases and the J gene lost 1 base, with 10 bases spanning the gap. The DNA of the CDR3 is TGTGCCAGCTCGAGGGGGGGCACAGATACGCAGTATTTT. This codes for CASSRGGTDTQYF.

The genes are TRBV7-3 and TRBJ2-1, with 10 bases aligning to TRBD1. Germline V gene data show CDR1 as SGHTA and CDR2 as FQGTGA. The CDR3 length is 14 residues. With V trimmed by 3 bases and J by 6 bases, 2 bases remained unmatched. CDR3 amino acids: CASSLGTGVNEQFF. CDR3 DNA: TGTGCCAGCAGCTTGGGGACAGGGGTCAATGAGCAGTTCTTC.

The chain joins TRBV2 to TRBJ1-4, with D perhaps TRBD1 (6 bases). This CDR3 is 15 amino acids long. V shed 7 bases and J shed 4 bases, with 16 bases lying between them. The germline gives CDR1 SNHLY, CDR2 FYNNEI. The CDR3 loop is CASIGQLIVNEKLFF. In nucleotides, the CDR3 is TGTGCCAGCATAGGACAGCTAATAGTTAATGAAAAACTGTTTTTT.

The gene calls are TRBV5-6 and TRBJ2-1; 12 nucleotides line up with TRBD2. The CDR3 sequence is 17 residues long. V dropped 1 base and J dropped 6; count of bases not matched to a gene: 8. CDR1 SGHDT and CDR2 YYEEEE come from the germline V gene. The CDR3 nucleotides read TGTGCCAGCAGCTTGTGGCCTAGCGGGAGGGTCGGCAATGAGCAGTTCTTC. Translation: CASSLWPSGRVGNEQFF. Full variable domain (remainder filled in from reference TRBV5-6 and TRBJ2-1): DAGVTQSPTHLIKTRGQQVTLRCSPKSGHDTVSWYQQALGQGPQFIFQYYEEEERQRGNFPDRFSGHQFPNYSSELNVNALLLGDSALYLCASSLWPSGRVGNEQFFGPGTRLTVL.

J is TRBJ2-1 and V is TRBV7-6, with 10 positions matching TRBD2. V dropped 3 bases and J dropped 5; count of bases not matched to a gene: 7. This CDR3 is built from 16 residues. The germline V gene encodes CDR1 SGHVS and CDR2 FNYEAQ. CDR3 coding DNA: TGTGCCAGCAGCTTTCTTATAGCGGGAGGTAACAATGAGCAGTTCTTC. Residues: CASSFLIAGGNNEQFF.

This rearrangement joins TRBV6-5 to TRBJ1-3; 7 bases match TRBD1. Trimming at V came to 5 bases and at J to 7 bases, leaving 2 bases not matched to a gene. The germline V gene has CDR1 MNHEY and CDR2 SVGAGI. The length of the CDR3 is 12 residues. CDR3 amino acids: CASSPRGNTIYF. The DNA for the CDR3 is TGTGCCAGCAGTCCCAGGGGGAACACCATATATTTT.

The chain links TRBV7-3 to TRBJ2-1, with a possible D match to TRBD2 (6 bases). The CDR3 length is 17 residues. V dropped 2 bases and J dropped 4 bases, with 18 bases sitting between them. Germline V CDR1 and CDR2: SGHTA, FQGTGA. CDR3 residues: CASSLPEGLEGYNEQFF. CDR3 sequence (DNA): TGTGCCAGCAGCTTACCGGAGGGGCTAGAGGGTTACAATGAGCAGTTCTTC.

This chain uses TRBV4-3 with TRBJ2-1; D perhaps matches TRBD2 (5 bases). Trimming cost V 3 bases and J 4 bases, with 10 bases left between them. This CDR3 contains 14 residues. Germline V gives CDR1 LGHNA, CDR2 YSLEER. For the CDR3, the DNA is TGCGCCAGCAGCCATAGGACGGGGTACAATGAGCAGTTCTTC. It encodes CASSHRTGYNEQFF.

This chain uses TRBV7-9 with TRBJ1-5; no firm D call. The CDR3 extends over 15 amino acids. Per the germline V gene, CDR1 is SEHNR and CDR2 is FQNEAQ (reference sequence). Trimming pared 1 base from V and 0 bases from J, leaving 7 bases between. The CDR3 DNA reads TGTGCCAGCAGCTTAGAGCAAAGTAGCAATCAGCCCCAGCATTTT. Translated, it gives CASSLEQSSNQPQHF.

The chain is built from TRBV30 and TRBJ2-1; 11 nucleotides match TRBD2. Germline-derived CDR1 and CDR2 are GTSNPN and SVGIG (reference sequence). The CDR3 sequence is 15 residues long. Losses at the gene ends were 6 bases for V and 6 bases for J; bases not matched to a gene: 10. The CDR3 reads CACGLTSGIANEQFF. In nucleotides, the CDR3 is TGTGCCTGCGGTCTGACTAGCGGGATTGCCAATGAGCAGTTCTTC. Complete variable domain (other parts from reference TRBV30 and TRBJ2-1): SQTIHQWPATLVQPVGSPLSLECTVEGTSNPNLYWYRQAAGRGLQLLFYSVGIGQISSEVPQNLSASRPQDRQFILSSKKLLLSDSGFYLCACGLTSGIANEQFFGPGTRLTVL.

The chain uses TRBV7-6 and TRBJ2-5; 16 bases fit TRBD2. Germline values: CDR1 SGHVS, CDR2 FNYEAQ. The V and J ends lost 2 bases and 5 bases, in that order; junction bases with no gene match: 11. There are 19 residues in the CDR3. The CDR3 DNA is TGTGCCAGCAGCTTATCCGGGACTAGCGGGAGGGCCGATCGGGAGACCCAGTACTTC. This gives the protein CASSLSGTSGRADRETQYF.

The chain employs TRBV13 and TRBJ2-5; D not certain. CDR1 and CDR2 (germline): PRHDT, FYEKMQ (reference sequence). The CDR3 covers 15 residues. The ends were cut back, 4 bases at V and 0 bases at J, with 12 bases in the middle. The CDR3 DNA reads as TGTGCCAGCAGCTCCCCTCAACAGCACCAAGAGACCCAGTACTTC. Protein: CASSSPQQHQETQYF.

The chain joins TRBV11-2 to TRBJ1-3; D unclear. CDR3 size: 16 residues. Germline assignment: CDR1 SGHAT and CDR2 FQNNGV. The ends were cut back, 5 bases at V and 2 bases at J, with 16 bases in the middle. CDR3 loop: CASSPIKGRTGNTIYF. The CDR3 bases are TGTGCCAGCAGCCCGATCAAGGGTAGGACTGGAAACACCATATATTTT.

J is TRBJ2-1 and V is TRBV10-3; D is perhaps TRBD2 (5 bases). The CDR3 totals 14 residues. Germline V gives CDR1 ENHRY, CDR2 SYGVKD. V was cut by 6 bases and J by 0 bases, with 9 bases left in between. The CDR3 region is CAISTGFSYNEQFF. Written as DNA, the CDR3 is TGTGCCATCAGCACGGGGTTCTCCTACAATGAGCAGTTCTTC.

V and J are TRBV7-8 and TRBJ2-3; possible D gene TRBD2, 6 bases. Germline V gene lookup returns CDR1 SGHVS and CDR2 FQNEAQ. CDR3 length: 14 amino acids. Trimming stripped 5 bases from V and 4 bases from J, with 13 bases between. The CDR3 spells CASSARLDADTQYF. The CDR3 nucleotides read TGTGCCAGCAGCGCTAGACTAGACGCAGATACGCAGTATTTT.

V usage is TRBV29-1 and J usage is TRBJ1-6; D perhaps matches TRBD1 (6 bases). This CDR3 comprises 15 residues. CDR1 is SQVTM and CDR2 is ANQGSEA in the germline V gene. V dropped 8 bases and J dropped 7 bases, with 21 bases sitting between them. The DNA of the CDR3 is TGCAGCCCAGAGCTCGGGGGCGCGGGAAATTCACCCCTCCACTTT. Translation: CSPELGGAGNSPLHF.

The CDR3 bases are TGTGCCAGCAGCTTAGTCTCAGCCACCTACGAGCAGTACTTC. The encoded protein is CASSLVSATYEQYF. The chain has TRBV7-2 and TRBJ2-7; D unresolved. Trimming left V 1 base short and J 2 bases short, with 9 bases between. CDR1 is SGHTA and CDR2 is FQGNSA in the germline V gene. The CDR3 length is 14 residues.

The chain couples TRBV5-6 to TRBJ2-3; D is possibly TRBD1 (5 bases). CDR1 is SGHDT, CDR2 YYEEEE, per germline. The CDR3 covers 12 residues. V lost 3 bases to trimming and J lost 4 bases, with 6 bases between them. CDR3 protein: CASSWGADTQYF. CDR3 sequence (DNA): TGTGCCAGCAGCTGGGGCGCAGATACGCAGTATTTT.

V is TRBV5-1 and J is TRBJ2-1; the match to TRBD2 covers 11 bases. Trimming cost V 3 bases and J 4 bases; bases outside gene matches: 6. The CDR3 runs 16 residues. The germline V gene has CDR1 SGHRS and CDR2 YFSETQ. CDR3: CASSWSGTSGYNEQFF. CDR3 sequence (DNA): TGCGCCAGCAGCTGGTCCGGGACTAGCGGTTACAATGAGCAGTTCTTC.

CDR3 nucleotides: TGTGCCAGCACCAGGGTGACCACTGAAGCTTTCTTT. Translating gives CASTRVTTEAFF. J is TRBJ1-1 and V is TRBV28, with D possibly being TRBD1 (5 bases). The CDR3 sequence is 12 residues long. Between the trimmed V and J ends, which lost 7 bases and 4 bases, there was a span of 10 bases. CDR1 and CDR2 from the germline V gene are MDHEN and SYDVKM.

This sequence joins TRBV7-8 and TRBJ2-3; 9 positions agree with TRBD2. Trimming at V came to 3 bases and at J to 6 bases, leaving 10 bases not matched to a gene. The CDR3 spans 16 residues. CDR1 SGHVS and CDR2 FQNEAQ come from the germline V gene. The CDR3 DNA sequence: TGTGCCAGCAGCTTTAGCGGGAGAAGGAAGGTGGATACGCAGTATTTT. Translated: CASSFSGRRKVDTQYF.

The chain joins TRBV5-1 to TRBJ2-5; possible D gene TRBD2, 6 bases. V was trimmed by 2 bases and J by 1 base, leaving 15 bases between them. Germline V gene sequence: CDR1 SGHRS, CDR2 YFSETQ. This CDR3 comprises 16 residues. This chain's CDR3 is CASSFPNSGLQETQYF. The CDR3 DNA follows: TGCGCCAGCAGCTTCCCTAATAGCGGTCTCCAAGAGACCCAGTACTTC.

In DNA, the CDR3 is TGTGCCAGCTCACACAGGGAGAATAGCAATCAGCCCCAGCATTTT. As protein: CASSHRENSNQPQHF. The J gene is TRBJ1-5, the V gene TRBV18; D is perhaps TRBD1 (6 bases). CDR1 is KGHSH, CDR2 LQKENI, per germline. Trimming pared 4 bases from V and 0 bases from J, leaving 10 bases between. CDR3 length equals 15 residues.

The gene calls are TRBV7-3 and TRBJ2-1; 11 bases match TRBD1. This CDR3 is built from 15 residues. V lost 6 bases and J lost 6; bases outside the gene matches: 7. Germline CDR1 is SGHTA and CDR2 is FQGTGA. The CDR3 protein is CASSQGQGARNEQFF. CDR3 bases: TGTGCCAGCAGTCAAGGACAGGGGGCGCGCAATGAGCAGTTCTTC. The variable domain in full, with the rest retrieved from reference TRBV7-3 and TRBJ2-1, is GAGVSQTPSNKVTEKGKYVELRCDPISGHTALYWYRQSLGQGPEFLIYFQGTGAADDSGLPNDRFFAVRPEGSVSTLKIQRTERGDSAVYLCASSQGQGARNEQFFGPGTRLTVL.

This chain connects TRBV9 to TRBJ2-1; tentative D call: TRBD1 (6 bases). V shed 4 bases and J shed 9 bases, with 20 bases lying between them. CDR1 SGDLS and CDR2 YYNGEE come from the germline V gene. This CDR3 has 15 residues. CDR3 loop: CASSPRDIGAGEQFF. Written as DNA, the CDR3 is TGTGCCAGCAGCCCCCGGGACATTGGGGCCGGTGAGCAGTTCTTC. The full variable domain, with the rest looked up from reference TRBV9 and TRBJ2-1, is DSGVTQTPKHLITATGQRVTLRCSPRSGDLSVYWYQQSLDQGLQFLIQYYNGEERAKGNILERFSAQQFPDLHSELNLSSLELGDSALYFCASSPRDIGAGEQFFGPGTRLTVL.